Following are 28 T cell receptor beta chains from one sample sequenced in a study of graft-versus-host responses after intestinal transplantation. Sequenced by immunoSEQ multiplex PCR; TCRdb stores in-frame clones only, minus some. Among 20,000 or so clones, around 42% were seen once, and the ten largest hold about 1%. Here the sequenced sample was alloreactive CD4+ T cells from a mixed lymphocyte reaction culture, taken before intestinal transplant. Subset of the sample: CFSE-low proliferating T cells sorted from roughly 6-day pre-transplant mixed lymphocyte reaction (GvH or HvG direction). The receptors were gathered from a human patient who received an intestinal transplant.

The chain joins TRBV7-8 to TRBJ2-7; 8 bases are shared with TRBD2. V shed 4 bases and J 1 base; nucleotides not matched to a gene: 6. Per germline, CDR1 SGHVS and CDR2 FQNEAQ. The CDR3 spans 15 residues. CDR3 region: CASSWGGGLSYEQYF. As DNA, the CDR3 is TGTGCCAGCAGCTGGGGCGGGGGGTTGTCCTACGAGCAGTACTTC.

This clone has a handful of counts. V is TRBV7-9 and J is TRBJ1-6; TRBD1 is a possible D gene (5 bases). Germline values: CDR1 SEHNR, CDR2 FQNEAQ (reference sequence). The ends were cut back, 2 bases at V and 2 bases at J, with 7 bases in the middle. The CDR3 length is 15 residues. This CDR3 reads CASSLPGTYNSPLHF. CDR3 nucleotide sequence: TGTGCCAGCAGCTTACCAGGGACCTATAATTCACCCCTCCACTTT.

The rearrangement uses TRBV11-2 and TRBJ1-1; D ambiguous. The CDR3 spans 11 residues. V was pared by 5 bases and J by 4 bases, with 5 bases between. Germline V gene data show CDR1 as SGHAT and CDR2 as FQNNGV. The CDR3 spells CASSTITEAFF. CDR3 nucleotides: TGTGCCAGCAGCACTATCACTGAAGCTTTCTTT.

This sequence joins TRBV10-3 and TRBJ2-3; no definite D call. Trimming pared 3 bases from V and 1 base from J, leaving 5 bases between. The CDR3 sequence is 13 residues long. The germline V gene encodes CDR1 ENHRY and CDR2 SYGVKD. The CDR3 region has the DNA TGTGCCATCAGTGATCGGGGCACAGATACGCAGTATTTT. Its translation is CAISDRGTDTQYF.

The chain uses TRBV9 and TRBJ2-1; 13 bases match TRBD2. J was trimmed by 3 bases and V by 4 bases; bases with no gene match: 4. The CDR3 runs 16 residues. Germline assignment: CDR1 SGDLS and CDR2 YYNGEE. In nucleotides, the CDR3 is TGTGCCAGCAGCCCTCGACTAGCGGGGGGCTACAATGAGCAGTTCTTC. It codes for CASSPRLAGGYNEQFF.

This clone was seen just once. This chain connects TRBV7-3 to TRBJ2-3, with 12 bases aligning to TRBD2. The CDR3 is 17 amino acids. The V and J ends lost 5 bases and 4 bases, in that order; junction bases with no gene match: 10. CDR1 and CDR2 (germline): SGHTA, FQGTGA. The CDR3 DNA sequence: TGTGCCAGCAGCCCAAAAAAACTAGCGGGGGGCCCAGATACGCAGTATTTT. This codes for CASSPKKLAGGPDTQYF. Full variable domain (rest looked up from reference TRBV7-3 and TRBJ2-3): GAGVSQTPSNKVTEKGKYVELRCDPISGHTALYWYRQSLGQGPEFLIYFQGTGAADDSGLPNDRFFAVRPEGSVSTLKIQRTERGDSAVYLCASSPKKLAGGPDTQYFGPGTRLTVL.

The CDR3 sequence: CASSPAGATGFNYGYTF. CDR3 in DNA: TGTGCCAGCAGTCCCGCGGGGGCGACAGGATTTAACTATGGCTACACCTTC. The rearrangement uses TRBV27 and TRBJ1-2, with D possibly being TRBD1 (6 bases). Trimming stripped 5 bases from V and 1 base from J, with 20 bases between. Per germline, CDR1 MNHEY and CDR2 SMNVEV (reference sequence). The CDR3 length is 17 residues.

The gene calls are TRBV11-2 and TRBJ2-3, with 9 bases that match TRBD1. The ends lost 1 base at V and 5 bases at J; junction bases unmatched: 7. CDR3 size: 16 residues. The germline V gene encodes CDR1 SGHAT and CDR2 FQNNGV. In DNA form, the CDR3 reads TGTGCCAGCAGCTTAGCGCCGACAGGGGGTGGAGATACGCAGTATTTT. Protein sequence: CASSLAPTGGGDTQYF.

This clone appeared a few times. V usage is TRBV5-1 and J usage is TRBJ2-5; 7 nucleotides line up with TRBD2. Germline V gene sequence: CDR1 SGHRS, CDR2 YFSETQ. The CDR3 consists of 14 residues. With 4 bases clipped from V and 7 bases from J, the junction kept 10 bases outside the gene matches. CDR3 protein: CASSQGYGEGTQYF. The CDR3, as DNA: TGCGCCAGCAGCCAGGGCTACGGGGAGGGGACCCAGTACTTC.

This clone was seen a handful of times. The chain has TRBV2 and TRBJ2-1; 11 positions match TRBD1. CDR1 and CDR2 (germline): SNHLY, FYNNEI. The CDR3 runs to 16 residues. The V gene end was trimmed by 3 bases and the J gene end by 4 bases; junction bases not matched to a gene: 5. CDR3 region: CASSDTGTGGYNEQFF. The CDR3 DNA is TGTGCCAGCAGTGATACCGGGACAGGGGGATACAATGAGCAGTTCTTC.

The CDR3 nucleotides read TGCGCCAGCAGCTTTTTGTCCCCCCAGAACACTGAAGCTTTCTTT. This gives the protein CASSFLSPQNTEAFF. The rearrangement joins TRBV5-1 to TRBJ1-1; D is ambiguous. Germline assignment: CDR1 SGHRS and CDR2 YFSETQ. The CDR3 covers 15 residues. The V gene lost 2 bases and the J gene lost 1 base, with 12 bases spanning the gap.

The chain couples TRBV15 to TRBJ1-4; 8 nucleotides line up with TRBD1. Germline CDR1 is LNHNV and CDR2 is YYDKDF (reference sequence). CDR3 length: 15 amino acids. V dropped 4 bases and J dropped 7; count of bases not matched to a gene: 8. The chain's CDR3 is CATSNPTGATEKLFF. As DNA, the CDR3 is TGTGCCACCAGCAACCCGACAGGGGCGACTGAAAAACTGTTTTTT.

J is TRBJ2-2 and V is TRBV5-1; 9 nucleotides align to TRBD1. The CDR3 length is 17 residues. Germline-derived CDR1 and CDR2 are SGHRS and YFSETQ. The V gene end was trimmed by 3 bases and the J gene end by 4 bases; junction bases not matched to a gene: 10. The CDR3 sequence is CASSSQAGTGITGELFF. In DNA, the CDR3 is TGCGCCAGCAGCTCACAAGCTGGGACAGGGATCACCGGGGAGCTGTTTTTT.

The V call is TRBV21-1, the J call TRBJ2-7; TRBD2, the table's D call, was not compared with the DNA. TRBV21-1 counts as a pseudogene. This CDR3 region has 15 residues. The CDR3: CASSKVWLAVHEQYF. CDR3 nucleotide sequence: TGTGCCAGCAGCAAAGTCTGGCTAGCGGTACACGAGCAGTACTTC.

The V call is TRBV10-2, the J call TRBJ2-1, with D perhaps TRBD2 (5 bases). V shed 6 bases and J shed 12 bases, with 15 bases lying between them. This CDR3 has 12 amino acids. Germline CDR1 WSHSY, CDR2 SAAADI. DNA of the CDR3: TGCGCCAGCAGGGCCCCCCCCCGGGGGCAGTTCTTC. Its protein product is CASRAPPRGQFF.

CDR3 sequence reads: CASSQGSDSYEQYF. CDR3 in DNA: TGTGCCAGCAGCCAGGGATCTGACAGCTACGAGCAGTACTTC. This chain uses TRBV4-2 with TRBJ2-7, with a weak D call TRBD1 (5 bases). The CDR3 is made up of 14 amino acids. Germline V gene lookup returns CDR1 LGHNA and CDR2 YNFKEQ. V was trimmed by 3 bases and J by 3 bases, leaving 12 bases between them.

Only a few counts were recorded for this clone. This sequence joins TRBV6-5 and TRBJ1-4, with D perhaps matching TRBD1 (5 bases). V was clipped by 6 bases and J by 8 bases, with 16 bases between them. Per germline, CDR1 MNHEY and CDR2 SVGAGI. The CDR3 runs 14 residues. CDR3 amino acids: CASRSGGGREKLFF. The CDR3 nucleotides are TGTGCCAGCAGGTCCGGCGGGGGTCGGGAAAAACTGTTTTTT.

This clone has more than one count but fewer than ten. The V gene is TRBV6-6, the J gene TRBJ1-3, with 8 bases lining up with TRBD1. The V gene's germline CDR1 is MNHNY and CDR2 SVGAGI (reference sequence). CDR3 length: 15 amino acids. Trimming took 5 bases from V and 3 from J; bases not matched to a gene: 6. DNA for the CDR3: TGTGCCAGCAGTGTTAACAGGGGGGTTGGAAACACCATATATTTT. Encoded protein: CASSVNRGVGNTIYF.

The chain is built from TRBV5-4 and TRBJ1-1; 8 positions match TRBD1. CDR1 and CDR2 (germline): SGHNT, YYREEE (reference sequence). The CDR3 spans 14 residues. The ends lost 2 bases at V and 4 bases at J; junction bases unmatched: 4. In DNA, the CDR3 is TGTGCCAGCAGCTTTAAGCAGGGGGCCACTGAAGCTTTCTTT. It codes for CASSFKQGATEAFF.

V and J are TRBV5-6 and TRBJ1-2, with TRBD1 identical over 7 bases. The CDR3 runs 13 residues. The germline V gene has CDR1 SGHDT and CDR2 YYEEEE. Trimming at V came to 2 bases and at J to 7 bases, leaving 5 bases not matched to a gene. This chain's CDR3 is CASSLGGPVGYTF. The CDR3 DNA reads TGTGCCAGCAGCTTAGGGGGCCCGGTTGGCTACACCTTC.

This CDR3 is CASNRDYTGELFF. Written as DNA, the CDR3 is TGTGCCAGCAACCGGGACTACACCGGGGAGCTGTTTTTT. This chain joins TRBV19 and TRBJ2-2, with a possible D match to TRBD2 (6 bases). Germline V gene sequence: CDR1 LNHDA, CDR2 SQIVND (reference sequence). V lost 9 bases and J 3 bases, leaving 11 bases between the germline ends. CDR3 size: 13 residues.

In its sample, this clone was seen a few times. The rearrangement joins TRBV6-5 to TRBJ1-6; tentatively, D is TRBD1 (5 bases). The CDR3 runs 13 residues. The V and J ends lost 11 bases and 9 bases respectively, with 17 bases between them. Germline V gene data show CDR1 as MNHEY and CDR2 as SVGAGI. In nucleotides, the CDR3 is TGTGCCCGACAGACCGCCAAGCCTTCACCCCTCCACTTT. As protein: CARQTAKPSPLHF.

This clone has only a few counts. The V gene is TRBV28, the J gene TRBJ1-6, with 9 positions matching TRBD1. The CDR3 consists of 18 residues. Germline CDR1 MDHEN, CDR2 SYDVKM. V was clipped by 6 bases and J by 9 bases; unmatched bases: 18. This chain's CDR3 is CASRTPGTGLPRGSPLHF. DNA of the CDR3: TGTGCCAGCAGGACACCCGGGACAGGGCTACCGAGAGGTTCACCCCTCCACTTT.

This sequence joins TRBV6-6 and TRBJ1-1; possibly TRBD1 for D (6 bases). CDR1 and CDR2 from the germline V gene are MNHNY and SVGAGI (reference sequence). This CDR3 region has 15 residues. The V end lost 6 bases, the J end lost 8 bases, and 22 bases lay between the germline ends. This CDR3 is CASRTHSAGAKEAFF. The CDR3 DNA is TGTGCCAGCAGAACCCATTCCGCAGGGGCTAAGGAAGCTTTCTTT.

This rearrangement joins TRBV6-4 to TRBJ1-6, with D uncertain. V was shortened by 4 bases and J by 3 bases, with 10 bases between the two germline ends. The length of the CDR3 is 15 residues. Per the germline V gene, CDR1 is MRHNA and CDR2 is SNTAGT. CDR3 amino acids: CASSGGSFYNSPLHF. The DNA for the CDR3 is TGTGCCAGCAGTGGAGGGAGCTTCTATAATTCACCCCTCCACTTT.

The V call is TRBV12-5, the J call TRBJ1-1; TRBD1 might be the D (6 bases). In germline, CDR1 is LGHNT, CDR2 FRNRAP. This CDR3 has 18 amino acids. V lost 7 bases and J 0 bases, leaving 24 bases between the germline ends. CDR3 sequence: CASATTRDRSRMNTEAFF. The CDR3 nucleotides are TGTGCTAGTGCTACAACCAGAGACAGGAGCAGGATGAACACTGAAGCTTTCTTT.

This sequence joins TRBV7-2 and TRBJ1-2; no definite D call. The CDR3 loop spans 14 amino acids. V gave up 1 base and J gave up 4 bases, with 10 bases separating them. The V gene's germline CDR1 is SGHTA and CDR2 FQGNSA. The CDR3 spells CASSLVTRLYGYTF. The DNA of the CDR3 is TGTGCCAGCAGCTTAGTCACCAGGCTCTATGGCTACACCTTC.

This CDR3 is CASSYSPETQYF. The CDR3 bases are TGTGCCAGCAGTTACTCCCCGGAGACCCAGTACTTC. The V gene is TRBV6-6, the J gene TRBJ2-5; no definite D call. V lost 0 bases and J lost 5, with 4 bases in between. Germline lookup yields CDR1 MNHNY and CDR2 SVGAGI (reference sequence). The CDR3 loop spans 12 amino acids.